A single sample is the source of the 8 T cell receptor beta chains below, sequenced in a study of shared clonotypes between healthy human individuals. This table comes from immunoSEQ multiplex PCR, and its TCRdb copy is limited to in-frame clones, with some not included. Seen here are over 850,000 clones, around 78% observed once, and the top ten hold under 0.8%. The material sequenced was memory CD4+ T cells from PBMCs. Sample subset: CD45RA-negative fraction. All receptors come from a man between 18 and 35 years old in good health. Some clones in this sample may be carry-over from other donors' samples.

The chain carries TRBV5-4 and TRBJ2-2; 16 bases agree with TRBD2. V lost 0 bases and J lost 6; bases outside the gene matches: 2. CDR3 size: 17 residues. CDR1 is SGHNT, CDR2 YYREEE, per germline (reference sequence). CDR3 DNA: TGTGCCAGCAGCTTGGCCGGGACTAGCGGGAGGGCCGGGGAGCTGTTTTTT. It translates to CASSLAGTSGRAGELFF.

The chain combines TRBV6-5 with TRBJ1-6; D may be TRBD1 (6 bases). Germline V gene lookup returns CDR1 MNHEY and CDR2 SVGAGI. Trimming shortened V by 6 bases and J by 8 bases, and 14 bases separated the two germline ends. This CDR3 comprises 14 residues. CDR3 sequence reads: CASRRTGMDSPLHF. CDR3 DNA sequence: TGTGCCAGCAGACGTACAGGGATGGATTCACCCCTCCACTTT.

The chain carries TRBV2 and TRBJ2-1; TRBD2 agrees at 7 bases. Looked up from germline, CDR1 is SNHLY and CDR2 is FYNNEI. V lost 2 bases and J lost 14; bases outside the gene matches: 12. CDR3 length: 14 amino acids. Here the CDR3 DNA reads TGTGCCAGCAGTGAACTGGTCGGGGCGGGAGTAGAGTTCTTC. Amino acid sequence: CASSELVGAGVEFF.

The rearrangement joins TRBV18 to TRBJ1-1; 7 bases fit TRBD1. The CDR3 loop spans 16 amino acids. Unmatched junction bases numbered 8, after V lost 3 bases and J lost 1 base. Germline V gene data show CDR1 as KGHSH and CDR2 as LQKENI. As DNA, the CDR3 is TGTGCCAGCTCACCGCAGACCGGGACAGCGAACACTGAAGCTTTCTTT. Protein: CASSPQTGTANTEAFF.

This clone was observed a single time. The chain combines TRBV7-3 with TRBJ2-3; 7 positions agree with TRBD2. The CDR3 is 15 residues long. Per the germline V gene, CDR1 is SGHTA and CDR2 is FQGTGA. Unmatched junction bases numbered 6, after V lost 5 bases and J lost 1 base. The CDR3 sequence: CASSVGLGRTDTQYF. The CDR3 region has the DNA TGTGCCAGCAGCGTCGGACTAGGGCGCACAGATACGCAGTATTTT.

This clone was found a few times. This sample includes further DNA sequences coding for the same CDR3. The J gene is TRBJ2-2, the V gene TRBV18; 7 bases are shared with TRBD1. The CDR3 totals 13 residues. Germline CDR1 KGHSH, CDR2 LQKENI. V shed 5 bases, J shed 5 bases, and the junction held 2 bases outside the gene matches. The CDR3 DNA is TGTGCCAGCTCAAGACAGGGTACCGGGGAGCTGTTTTTT. It encodes CASSRQGTGELFF.

The V and J genes are TRBV7-3 and TRBJ2-3; 8 positions match TRBD2. Trimming took 5 bases from V and 3 from J; bases not matched to a gene: 4. The CDR3 runs 14 residues. Germline loops: CDR1 SGHTA, CDR2 FQGTGA. As DNA, the CDR3 is TGTGCCAGCAGCAGGACTAGCCCTACAGATACGCAGTATTTT. Its translation: CASSRTSPTDTQYF.

The chain recombines TRBV9 with TRBJ2-6; 7 bases align to TRBD1. This CDR3 comprises 18 residues. With 0 bases clipped from V and 0 bases from J, the junction kept 6 bases outside the gene matches. The V gene's germline CDR1 is SGDLS and CDR2 YYNGEE. As DNA, the CDR3 is TGTGCCAGCAGCGTAGGGGGGACAGTACTCTCTGGGGCCAACGTCCTGACTTTC. Its translation is CASSVGGTVLSGANVLTF.